The 26 T cell receptor beta chains reported below all come from one sample, sequenced in a study of shared clonotypes between healthy human individuals. Assay: immunoSEQ multiplex PCR; the TCRdb copy retains only in-frame clones and omits some. The sample lists fewer than 1.6 million clones; approximately 98.5% were seen once. Sequences were obtained from naive CD4+ T cells sorted from blood. Subset given: CD45RA+ positively selected. The receptors here all came from a man aged 25 to 40 in good health.

The J gene is TRBJ2-3, the V gene TRBV7-9; D remains ambiguous. The CDR3 contains 13 residues. CDR1 SEHNR and CDR2 FQNEAQ come from the germline V gene (reference sequence). The ends were cut back, 5 bases at V and 9 bases at J, with 15 bases in the middle. CDR3 nucleotide sequence: TGTGCCAGCAGCAGAACCCGCGAAGGAACGCAGTATTTT. Its protein is CASSRTREGTQYF.

The chain joins TRBV6-4 to TRBJ2-1; D is possibly TRBD1 (8 bases). Trimming took 5 bases from V and 9 from J, leaving 23 bases between them. The CDR3 length is 16 residues. Germline V gives CDR1 MRHNA, CDR2 SNTAGT. This CDR3 is CASSPRGAGGSGEQFF. For the CDR3, the DNA is TGTGCCAGCAGTCCCCGGGGGGCAGGGGGCTCGGGTGAGCAGTTCTTC.

This chain links TRBV6-5 with TRBJ1-4, with 7 bases that match TRBD1. Trimming at V came to 5 bases and at J to 4 bases, leaving 4 bases not matched to a gene. From germline, CDR1 is MNHEY and CDR2 SVGAGI. This CDR3 has 14 residues. CDR3 DNA: TGTGCCAGCAGTCCGACAGGGAGTAATGAAAAACTGTTTTTT. It translates to CASSPTGSNEKLFF.

The rearrangement joins TRBV7-9 to TRBJ2-7; D not resolved. The CDR3 runs 14 residues. Trimming took 2 bases from V and 2 from J, leaving 10 bases between them. The germline V gene has CDR1 SEHNR and CDR2 FQNEAQ (reference sequence). The CDR3 spells CASSLKSSPYEQYF. CDR3 nucleotides: TGTGCCAGCAGCTTAAAATCCTCCCCCTACGAGCAGTACTTC. The whole variable domain, filled in from reference TRBV7-9 and TRBJ2-7, reads DTGVSQNPRHKITKRGQNVTFRCDPISEHNRLYWYRQTLGQGPEFLTYFQNEAQLEKSRLLSDRFSAERPKGSFSTLEIQRTEQGDSAMYLCASSLKSSPYEQYFGPGTRLTVT.

Notes on this clone: The same CDR3 can be traced to other DNA sequences in this sample. The V gene is TRBV7-8, the J gene TRBJ1-1; D remains ambiguous. CDR3 length: 12 residues. In germline, CDR1 is SGHVS, CDR2 FQNEAQ. Trimming took off 1 base at V and 4 bases at J, with 4 bases between the two ends. The CDR3 DNA follows: TGTGCCAGCAGCTTAGGGGCCACTGAAGCTTTCTTT. It is translated as CASSLGATEAFF.

This chain connects TRBV18 to TRBJ2-6; no reliable D call. The V end lost 4 bases, the J end lost 0 bases, and 10 bases lay between the germline ends. This CDR3 has 16 amino acids. Germline lookup yields CDR1 KGHSH and CDR2 LQKENI. The CDR3 region has the DNA TGTGCCAGCTCACTGACGGGTAGCTCTGGGGCCAACGTCCTGACTTTC. It translates to CASSLTGSSGANVLTF.

Only one count was recorded for this clone. The chain uses TRBV7-2 and TRBJ2-7; D not certain. The CDR3 is made up of 17 amino acids. The V end was cut by 5 bases, the J end by 0 bases, with 20 bases between. Germline loops: CDR1 SGHTA, CDR2 FQGNSA. DNA of the CDR3: TGTGCCAGCAGCCCCCGGAGTGCGCGGACCCTCTCCTACGAGCAGTACTTC. Its protein product is CASSPRSARTLSYEQYF.

The rearrangement links TRBV10-3 to TRBJ2-7; D is ambiguous. The germline V and J ends were trimmed by 7 bases and 4 bases, with 8 bases remaining between them. CDR1 and CDR2 (germline): ENHRY, SYGVKD. The CDR3 is 11 amino acids. CDR3 nucleotides: TGTGCCATCACCAACGGTTACGAGCAGTACTTC. It yields the protein CAITNGYEQYF.

The genes are TRBV15 and TRBJ2-1; perhaps TRBD2 as D (6 bases). The CDR3 runs to 17 residues. Trimming removed 0 bases at V and 1 base at J, with 13 bases between. Looked up from germline, CDR1 is LNHNV and CDR2 is YYDKDF (reference sequence). The CDR3 nucleotides read TGTGCCACCAGCAGAGATAAGGCGGGATGGTCCTACAATGAGCAGTTCTTC. This translates into CATSRDKAGWSYNEQFF.

Written as DNA, the CDR3 is TGCAGCGTAGGTGGACAGGGGCCAACCTACGAGCAGTACTTC. Amino acid sequence: CSVGGQGPTYEQYF. The chain is built from TRBV29-1 and TRBJ2-7; 9 bases align to TRBD1. In germline, CDR1 is SQVTM, CDR2 ANQGSEA. The trim removed 6 bases at V and 2 bases at J, leaving 8 bases unmatched. The CDR3 contains 14 residues.

The chain carries TRBV29-1 and TRBJ2-1, with D perhaps TRBD1 or TRBD2 (5 bases each). Germline V gene sequence: CDR1 SQVTM, CDR2 ANQGSEA. This CDR3 contains 15 residues. V dropped 4 bases and J dropped 6 bases, with 19 bases sitting between them. The CDR3 DNA follows: TGCAGCGTTGGGGGGAATCTCGCCCTATCCAATGAGCAGTTCTTC. Translation: CSVGGNLALSNEQFF.

The chain employs TRBV6-5 and TRBJ1-5; no clear D gene. There are 14 residues in the CDR3. V was cut by 4 bases and J by 0 bases, with 7 bases left in between. The germline V gene encodes CDR1 MNHEY and CDR2 SVGAGI. The CDR3 region is CASSLSGSNQPQHF. The CDR3, as DNA: TGTGCCAGCAGTTTGTCGGGTAGCAATCAGCCCCAGCATTTT.

The chain has TRBV10-3 and TRBJ2-3; possible D gene TRBD2, 5 bases. This CDR3 contains 13 residues. The V gene's germline CDR1 is ENHRY and CDR2 SYGVKD. Trimming shortened V by 1 base and J by 5 bases, and 7 bases separated the two germline ends. The CDR3 loop reads CAISEFGRDTQYF. Written as DNA, the CDR3 is TGTGCCATCAGTGAGTTTGGGAGAGATACGCAGTATTTT.

This chain links TRBV28 with TRBJ2-2, with 7 positions matching TRBD2. This CDR3 is 11 amino acids long. Germline CDR1 reads MDHEN; CDR2 reads SYDVKM. CDR3 coding DNA: TGTGCAGGCGGGAGAGCTGGGGAGCTGTTTTTT. As protein: CAGGRAGELFF.

This chain links TRBV5-1 with TRBJ2-7, with 9 nucleotides matching TRBD2. The ends lost 0 bases at V and 2 bases at J; junction bases unmatched: 6. The CDR3 contains 16 residues. The V gene's germline CDR1 is SGHRS and CDR2 YFSETQ. CDR3 region: CASSLVAAGGAYEQYF. The CDR3 DNA sequence: TGCGCCAGCAGCTTGGTAGCGGCGGGAGGGGCCTACGAGCAGTACTTC.

This rearrangement joins TRBV7-9 to TRBJ2-3; 8 bases agree with TRBD2. The CDR3 sequence is 16 residues long. The J segment lost 1 base and the V segment lost 0 bases, leaving 3 bases of the junction unmatched. CDR1 and CDR2 (germline): SEHNR, FQNEAQ (reference sequence). The CDR3, as DNA: TGTGCCAGCAGCTTAGCACTAGCGGATCGCACAGATACGCAGTATTTT. Translation: CASSLALADRTDTQYF.

V is TRBV5-1 and J is TRBJ2-7; TRBD1 matches 8 bases. The CDR3 has 14 amino acids. V lost 4 bases, J lost 5 bases, and 8 bases stayed unmatched. In germline, CDR1 is SGHRS, CDR2 YFSETQ. The CDR3 sequence: CASSHDRGDHEQYF. CDR3 nucleotides: TGCGCCAGCAGCCACGACAGGGGAGACCACGAGCAGTACTTC.

J is TRBJ2-1 and V is TRBV2, with 12 bases lining up with TRBD2. Germline V gene data show CDR1 as SNHLY and CDR2 as FYNNEI. J lost 8 bases, V lost 5 bases, and 10 bases had no gene match. The CDR3 runs to 16 residues. Written as DNA, the CDR3 is TGTGCCAGCAGTTTTATGGGACTAGCGGGTAACGATGAGCAGTTCTTC. As protein: CASSFMGLAGNDEQFF.

V and J are TRBV5-1 and TRBJ2-7; 7 nucleotides align to TRBD2. There are 18 residues in the CDR3. The ends lost 1 base at V and 6 bases at J; junction bases unmatched: 19. Germline V lookup: CDR1 SGHRS, CDR2 YFSETQ. The DNA for the CDR3 is TGCGCCAGCAGCTTGCCCATAGAAGCGGGGCGACTAGGTTCCGAGCAGTACTTC. As protein: CASSLPIEAGRLGSEQYF. The full variable domain, completed using reference TRBV5-1 and TRBJ2-7, is KAGVTQTPRYLIKTRGQQVTLSCSPISGHRSVSWYQQTPGQGLQFLFEYFSETQRNKGNFPGRFSGRQFSNSRSEMNVSTLELGDSALYLCASSLPIEAGRLGSEQYFGPGTRLTVT.

Details on this clone: The same CDR3 arises from other DNA sequences in this sample as well. The CDR3 DNA is TGTGCCAGTAGTATCGGACAAAACACTGAAGCTTTCTTT. Residues: CASSIGQNTEAFF. The rearrangement links TRBV19 to TRBJ1-1, with a weak D call TRBD1 (5 bases). The length of the CDR3 is 13 residues. Trimming removed 3 bases at V and 2 bases at J, with 7 bases between. Germline values: CDR1 LNHDA, CDR2 SQIVND (reference sequence).

This chain connects TRBV5-1 to TRBJ2-1, with D possibly being TRBD1 or TRBD2 (5 bases each). Germline V gene lookup returns CDR1 SGHRS and CDR2 YFSETQ. The CDR3 runs 15 residues. Between the trimmed V and J ends, which lost 0 bases and 7 bases, there was a span of 14 bases. Here the CDR3 reads CASSLGGAGGNEQFF. The CDR3 nucleotides are TGCGCCAGCAGCTTGGGAGGGGCAGGAGGAAATGAGCAGTTCTTC.

This chain connects TRBV7-6 to TRBJ2-2; D may correspond to TRBD1 or TRBD2 (5 bases each). The CDR3 sequence is 14 residues long. Germline V gene data show CDR1 as SGHVS and CDR2 as FNYEAQ. Trimming removed 7 bases from V and 6 bases from J, with 15 bases in between. CDR3 in amino acids: CASTPLRGSGELFF. CDR3 in DNA: TGTGCCAGCACCCCCCTACGGGGCTCCGGGGAGCTGTTTTTT.

The chain uses TRBV10-2 and TRBJ1-4, with a possible D match to TRBD1 (6 bases). CDR3 length equals 13 residues. V gave up 10 bases and J gave up 5 bases, with 14 bases separating them. Per the germline V gene, CDR1 is WSHSY and CDR2 is SAAADI. The CDR3 sequence: CATLGAVNEKLFF. The CDR3 DNA reads TGCGCCACGTTGGGGGCGGTGAATGAAAAACTGTTTTTT.

This chain links TRBV6-6 with TRBJ1-5; D not certain. CDR3 length equals 15 residues. V lost 7 bases, J lost 3 bases, and 16 bases lay in between. Germline V gives CDR1 MNHNY, CDR2 SVGAGI (reference sequence). CDR3 sequence reads: CASTSYRGINQPQHF. The CDR3 bases are TGTGCCAGCACCAGCTATCGGGGAATCAATCAGCCCCAGCATTTT.

The chain joins TRBV5-1 to TRBJ2-3; tentatively, D is TRBD2 (6 bases). CDR3 length: 16 residues. Germline CDR1 and CDR2: SGHRS and YFSETQ. Trimming took off 3 bases at V and 0 bases at J, with 14 bases between the two ends. CDR3 region: CASSSLGAGSTDTQYF. CDR3 DNA sequence: TGCGCCAGCAGCTCTCTTGGGGCGGGGAGCACAGATACGCAGTATTTT.

The gene calls are TRBV18 and TRBJ2-7; D remains ambiguous. Trimming removed 0 bases at V and 1 base at J, with 13 bases between. Germline CDR1 reads KGHSH; CDR2 reads LQKENI. The CDR3 runs 16 residues. CDR3 DNA: TGTGCCAGCTCACCACCTGGATTAAGGACGTCCTACGAGCAGTACTTC. Amino acid sequence: CASSPPGLRTSYEQYF.